This T cell receptor (beta chain) was sequenced for a study of tumor-infiltrating lymphocytes in primary liver carcinoma. Study in general: Between about 4 and 11 cm across, the tumors were all of stage T1-T3 N0M0. Tissue type made little difference to sample yields of roughly 3.65 to 7.5 million productive TCRbeta reads.

With respect to this clonotype: One end of the junction is discordant with germline, which a read error may explain.

TCR beta cDNA was reverse-transcribed from approximately 0.45 ug of total RNA. The reaction used a constant-region primer and ProtoScript II reverse transcriptase. ARM-PCR was slightly modified, and three nested multiplex PCR rounds with it gave rise to the TCR beta libraries. TRBV1-TRBV30 forward primers and a C-beta reverse primer were used in the first two PCR rounds, which each ran for approximately 9 cycles. TCRdb reprocessed the multiplex PCR reads via MiXCR and lists one record per CDR3 protein. The table includes more than 90,000 distinct CDR3 sequences, under 70% detected once. The germline gives CDR1 SQVTM, CDR2 ANQGSEA. The CDR3 runs to 13 residues. The source material, about 19-30 mg of unsorted bulk tissue, was used to co-extract RNA and DNA. Sampling was performed at five separate regions of each tumor.

Sequencing was carried out using liver tumor tissue from sampling region 2. Subset: tumor region T2, inferior pole. The rearrangement joins TRBV29-1 to TRBJ2-1; D ambiguous. The sequence came from a woman aged 60-75 years with primary liver carcinoma and hepatitis B virus infection. The CDR3 bases are TGCAGCGTTGACGACCTTGTCCACAATGAGCAATTCTTC. Protein product: CSVDDLVHNEQFF.